The subject of this entry is one TCR beta chain. Its antigen is unidentified. This CDR3 comprises 15 residues. Trimming took off 5 bases at V and 4 bases at J, with 15 bases between the two ends. The germline V gene has CDR1 SEHNR and CDR2 FQNEAQ (reference sequence). This sample stems from a study of OX40 agonist ivuxolimab in advanced cancers. Study results and limitations: Researchers report that CD8+ T cells had, on average, more expanded clones than CD4+.

Sequenced by immunoSEQ multiplex PCR; TCRdb stores in-frame clones only, minus some. Of roughly 66,000 clones listed, 87% are singletons. Sequencing was performed on CD4+ or CD8+ T cells sorted from blood, taken in a trial of the OX40 agonist ivuxolimab. This TCR derives from an adult with an advanced solid tumor such as melanoma, head and neck, liver or kidney cancer. The chain carries TRBV7-9 and TRBJ2-1, with D perhaps assigned TRBD1 or TRBD2 (5 bases each). The CDR3 DNA follows: TGTGCCAGCAGCCCCACGGGGCTAGCTTACAATGAGCAGTTCTTC. It is translated as CASSPTGLAYNEQFF.